The clone carrying this T cell receptor (beta chain) occurred a few times. This sample was taken from a study of blood T cell repertoires in COVID-19. Study summary: Researchers got acute and convalescent COVID-19 samples from the United States, Italy and Spain. The cDNA or gDNA used as material had been derived from T cells, B-cell-depleted T cells, or PBMCs.

Clones were sequenced by immunoSEQ multiplex PCR, and TCRdb holds only the in-frame ones, with some missing. The sample carries 24,000 or so clones, roughly 88% recorded once. The CDR3 consists of 14 residues. V shed 7 bases and J shed 4 bases, with 14 bases lying between them. The germline V gene encodes CDR1 SNHLY and CDR2 FYNNEI. This TCR was sampled from a woman of 80 years or more with active or convalescent COVID-19. The chain recombines TRBV2 with TRBJ1-3; D perhaps matches TRBD1 (5 bases). Sequenced: peripheral blood. CDR3 nucleotides: TGTGCCAGCATTGGCGGGGCGCGGGGAAACACCATATATTTT. Residues: CASIGGARGNTIYF.